Listed here are 27 T cell receptor beta chains from one sample, sequenced in a study of shared clonotypes between healthy human individuals. CD45RO-negative cells were positively selected for CCR7, leaving out terminally differentiated effector memory CD45RA+ cells. Clones were sequenced by immunoSEQ multiplex PCR, and TCRdb holds only the in-frame ones, with some missing. The sample consists of roughly 590,000 clones, about 95% of them appearing once. Sequences were obtained from naive CD8+ T cells sorted from blood. The origin of the receptors is a woman younger than 45 in good health.

The rearrangement uses TRBV11-2 and TRBJ2-2; 9 bases match TRBD2. Germline loops: CDR1 SGHAT, CDR2 FQNNGV. The trim removed 3 bases at V and 3 bases at J, leaving 11 bases unmatched. There are 18 residues in the CDR3. The CDR3 DNA follows: TGTGCCAGCAGCTTCCTAGCGGGACCGCGGCCTTACACCGGGGAGCTGTTTTTT. Translating gives CASSFLAGPRPYTGELFF. The entire variable domain, with the rest obtained from reference TRBV11-2 and TRBJ2-2, is as follows: EAGVAQSPRYKIIEKRQSVAFWCNPISGHATLYWYQQILGQGPKLLIQFQNNGVVDDSQLPKDRFSAERLKGVDSTLKIQPAKLEDSAVYLCASSFLAGPRPYTGELFFGEGSRLTVL.

The chain is built from TRBV4-2 and TRBJ2-6, with D tentatively TRBD1 (6 bases). CDR1 and CDR2 from the germline V gene are LGHNA and YNFKEQ. CDR3 length: 22 residues. The V and J ends lost 0 bases and 1 base respectively, with 25 bases between them. The CDR3: CASSQDWMDSHSIFSGANVLTF. CDR3 bases: TGTGCCAGCAGCCAAGATTGGATGGACAGCCACAGCATATTTTCTGGGGCCAACGTCCTGACTTTC.

V gene TRBV6-5 combines with J gene TRBJ2-7; D is unresolved. CDR1 and CDR2 from the germline V gene are MNHEY and SVGAGI. CDR3 size: 14 residues. Trimming took off 4 bases at V and 4 bases at J, with 14 bases between the two ends. The CDR3 loop reads CASSFNTVPYEQYF. DNA of the CDR3: TGTGCCAGCAGTTTCAACACAGTACCTTACGAGCAGTACTTC.

This chain connects TRBV27 to TRBJ2-5; 8 nucleotides align to TRBD2. V shed 2 bases, J shed 3 bases, and the junction held 8 bases outside the gene matches. This CDR3 is 16 amino acids long. Germline CDR1 reads MNHEY; CDR2 reads SMNVEV (reference sequence). The CDR3 protein is CASSLRREVFKETQYF. CDR3 nucleotides: TGTGCCAGCAGTTTAAGGCGGGAGGTATTTAAAGAGACCCAGTACTTC.

Worth noting for this clone: In the same sample, other DNA sequences code for this CDR3. This sequence joins TRBV11-2 and TRBJ2-7; D possibly matches TRBD1 or TRBD2 (6 bases each). V was pared by 1 base and J by 6 bases, with 7 bases between. The CDR3 consists of 12 residues. Per germline, CDR1 SGHAT and CDR2 FQNNGV. The CDR3 DNA reads TGTGCCAGCAGCTTAGGGGGGGCCGAGCAGTACTTC. Translation gives CASSLGGAEQYF.

For the CDR3, the DNA is TGTGCCAGCATCCTCGACAGTTCTGGAAACACCATATATTTT. Translating gives CASILDSSGNTIYF. The V and J genes are TRBV6-6 and TRBJ1-3, with D possibly matching TRBD1 (5 bases). V shed 7 bases and J shed 1 base, with 11 bases lying between them. The V gene's germline CDR1 is MNHNY and CDR2 SVGAGI (reference sequence). This CDR3 is built from 14 residues.

This chain connects TRBV19 to TRBJ2-1; 7 nucleotides line up with TRBD1. The CDR3 runs to 13 residues. Germline CDR1 LNHDA, CDR2 SQIVND (reference sequence). The V gene end was trimmed by 6 bases and the J gene end by 7 bases; junction bases not matched to a gene: 6. The CDR3 here is CASSETGVNEQFF. The CDR3 region has the DNA TGTGCCAGTAGCGAAACAGGGGTTAATGAGCAGTTCTTC.

V usage is TRBV30 and J usage is TRBJ2-1, with 8 bases aligning to TRBD1. The CDR3 is made up of 15 amino acids. The J segment lost 4 bases and the V segment lost 1 base, leaving 6 bases of the junction unmatched. CDR1 and CDR2 (germline): GTSNPN, SVGIG (reference sequence). CDR3 nucleotide sequence: TGTGCCTGGAGTGATCTGCAGGGGGCTTACAATGAGCAGTTCTTC. Its protein is CAWSDLQGAYNEQFF. Full variable domain (remainder filled in from reference TRBV30 and TRBJ2-1): SQTIHQWPATLVQPVGSPLSLECTVEGTSNPNLYWYRQAAGRGLQLLFYSVGIGQISSEVPQNLSASRPQDRQFILSSKKLLLSDSGFYLCAWSDLQGAYNEQFFGPGTRLTVL.

The chain carries TRBV19 and TRBJ2-2; 7 bases line up with TRBD1. This CDR3 has 15 amino acids. From germline, CDR1 is LNHDA and CDR2 SQIVND (reference sequence). Trimming took 5 bases from V and 4 from J; bases not matched to a gene: 7. CDR3 DNA: TGTGCCAGTAGTTCTAGGACAGGACCCACCGGGGAGCTGTTTTTT. Translating it yields CASSSRTGPTGELFF.

The rearrangement uses TRBV4-1 and TRBJ2-5; 7 nucleotides line up with TRBD1. Matching the DNA end better, TRBJ2-7 makes the J call doubtful. This CDR3 contains 15 residues. Germline CDR1 and CDR2: MGHRA and YSYEKL. CDR3 coding DNA: TGCGCCAGCGCCTTGGGTAACAGGGGAAACTACGAGCAGTACTTC. This encodes CASALGNRGNYEQYF.

The chain uses TRBV5-1 and TRBJ1-3; the D is unclear. The V gene's germline CDR1 is SGHRS and CDR2 YFSETQ. The CDR3 extends over 16 amino acids. Trimming shortened V by 4 bases and J by 0 bases, and 14 bases separated the two germline ends. The CDR3 bases are TGCGCCAGCAGCCTAGACCCAGCCAACTCTGGAAACACCATATATTTT. Its protein is CASSLDPANSGNTIYF.

The chain has TRBV28 and TRBJ2-1; D is perhaps TRBD1 (6 bases). V lost 7 bases and J 5 bases, leaving 15 bases between the germline ends. The germline V gene encodes CDR1 MDHEN and CDR2 SYDVKM. The CDR3 totals 14 residues. CDR3 in amino acids: CASTRRGTNNEQFF. For the CDR3, the DNA is TGTGCCAGCACCCGTAGGGGGACAAACAATGAGCAGTTCTTC.

The chain joins TRBV4-2 to TRBJ2-7; 9 bases fit TRBD1. V shed 0 bases, J shed 3 bases, and the junction held 3 bases outside the gene matches. Looked up from germline, CDR1 is LGHNA and CDR2 is YNFKEQ. The CDR3 covers 15 residues. The CDR3 sequence: CASSQETGGFYEQYF. The CDR3 DNA is TGTGCCAGCAGCCAAGAGACAGGGGGATTCTACGAGCAGTACTTC.

The chain combines TRBV28 with TRBJ2-3; no firm D call. CDR1 is MDHEN, CDR2 SYDVKM, per germline. The V and J ends lost 4 bases and 1 base respectively, with 12 bases between them. The CDR3 has 15 residues. CDR3 nucleotides: TGTGCCAGCAGTTCGGCACAGCAGGGCACAGATACGCAGTATTTT. The encoded protein is CASSSAQQGTDTQYF.

This chain uses TRBV27 with TRBJ1-6; possibly TRBD1 for D (6 bases). Between the trimmed V and J ends, which lost 3 bases and 10 bases, there was a span of 10 bases. Per the germline V gene, CDR1 is MNHEY and CDR2 is SMNVEV (reference sequence). The CDR3 covers 13 residues. The CDR3 DNA reads as TGTGCCAGCAGTTTGGAGGGGGAATCACCCCTCCACTTT. This sequence encodes CASSLEGESPLHF.

The chain links TRBV28 to TRBJ2-1; the D gene is possibly TRBD2 (6 bases). The V gene lost 6 bases and the J gene lost 9 bases, with 15 bases spanning the gap. The CDR3 contains 13 residues. The germline V gene has CDR1 MDHEN and CDR2 SYDVKM. Here the CDR3 DNA reads TGTGCCAGCAGCCTTACTAGCTCCAGTGAGCAGTTCTTC. The encoded protein is CASSLTSSSEQFF.

The chain carries TRBV25-1 and TRBJ2-1; TRBD2 aligns across 7 bases. This CDR3 is built from 15 residues. From germline, CDR1 is MGHDK and CDR2 SYGVNS. The J segment lost 5 bases and the V segment lost 3 bases, leaving 7 bases of the junction unmatched. Written as DNA, the CDR3 is TGTGCCAGCAGTGATGGGTTACTAGCGCACAATGAGCAGTTCTTC. As protein: CASSDGLLAHNEQFF.

The chain combines TRBV27 with TRBJ2-7; 8 bases match TRBD2. CDR1 is MNHEY, CDR2 SMNVEV, per germline (reference sequence). Trimming removed 7 bases from V and 5 bases from J; junction bases left unmatched: 13. The length of the CDR3 is 15 residues. CDR3 amino acids: CASKAPGGPSHEQYF. CDR3 nucleotide sequence: TGTGCCAGCAAAGCCCCGGGAGGGCCTAGCCACGAGCAGTACTTC.

The chain is built from TRBV27 and TRBJ2-1; 8 bases align to TRBD2. Germline loops: CDR1 MNHEY, CDR2 SMNVEV (reference sequence). V was clipped by 5 bases and J by 8 bases; unmatched bases: 8. The CDR3 covers 14 residues. CDR3: CASSPGTSGDEQFF. The CDR3 coding sequence is TGTGCCAGCAGTCCGGGGACTAGTGGCGATGAGCAGTTCTTC.

The CDR3 is CASSRTSGLQETQYF. The CDR3 DNA reads as TGTGCCAGCAGTCGGACTAGCGGATTACAAGAGACCCAGTACTTC. The chain couples TRBV6-1 to TRBJ2-5; 10 bases agree with TRBD2. V lost 5 bases to trimming and J lost 2 bases; unmatched junction nucleotides: 5. From germline, CDR1 is MNHNS and CDR2 SASEGT. CDR3 size: 15 residues.

In nucleotides, the CDR3 is TGTGCCAGCAGTGAATTAGCGGGAGCCTACGAGCAGTACTTC. Protein: CASSELAGAYEQYF. The J gene is TRBJ2-7, the V gene TRBV6-1; 9 bases align to TRBD2. V was pared by 2 bases and J by 2 bases, with 1 base of the junction left unmatched. This CDR3 region has 14 residues. Germline lookup yields CDR1 MNHNS and CDR2 SASEGT.

CDR3 sequence: CASSLTRDRGNQPQHF. CDR3 bases: TGTGCCAGCAGCCTAACCCGGGACAGGGGCAATCAGCCCCAGCATTTT. The chain recombines TRBV7-8 with TRBJ1-5, with 9 bases identical to TRBD1. The CDR3 extends over 16 amino acids. With 5 bases clipped from V and 2 bases from J, the junction kept 7 bases outside the gene matches. Germline CDR1 is SGHVS and CDR2 is FQNEAQ.

The chain uses TRBV19 and TRBJ1-2, with D possibly being TRBD1 (6 bases). The germline V and J ends were trimmed by 8 bases and 3 bases, with 10 bases remaining between them. CDR3 length: 12 residues. Germline V gives CDR1 LNHDA, CDR2 SQIVND (reference sequence). CDR3 region: CASGNRDYGYTF. CDR3 sequence (DNA): TGTGCCAGTGGAAACAGGGACTATGGCTACACCTTC.

The chain couples TRBV27 to TRBJ1-2, with D tentatively TRBD1 (6 bases). The V and J ends lost 6 bases and 0 bases respectively, with 11 bases between them. The CDR3 is made up of 14 amino acids. The germline gives CDR1 MNHEY, CDR2 SMNVEV (reference sequence). CDR3 bases: TGTGCCAGCAGCAAGGGGGGAGCTAACTATGGCTACACCTTC. Amino acid sequence: CASSKGGANYGYTF.

The chain couples TRBV2 to TRBJ2-5, with D possibly being TRBD1 (6 bases). The tail of the sequence fits TRBJ2-7 better, so the J call may be wrong. The CDR3 length is 15 residues. The germline V gene has CDR1 SNHLY and CDR2 FYNNEI. The chain's CDR3 is CASTVERDNSYEQYF. CDR3 DNA: TGTGCCAGCACCGTTGAAAGGGACAACTCCTACGAGCAGTACTTC.

The J gene is TRBJ2-7, the V gene TRBV5-6; unclear D gene. CDR3 length: 11 amino acids. Germline V gene sequence: CDR1 SGHDT, CDR2 YYEEEE. Trimming took 4 bases from V and 2 from J, leaving 4 bases between them. The CDR3 DNA follows: TGTGCCAGCAGCCTGGCCTACGAGCAGTACTTC. This translates into CASSLAYEQYF.

V usage is TRBV25-1 and J usage is TRBJ2-5; TRBD1 or TRBD2 may be the D gene (5 bases each). The J call may not be correct, given that the DNA end is closer to TRBJ2-7. The CDR3 covers 13 residues. CDR1 and CDR2 (germline): MGHDK, SYGVNS. The chain's CDR3 is CASSGRDDYEQYF. In DNA, the CDR3 is TGTGCCAGCAGTGGCCGGGACGACTACGAGCAGTACTTC.